This T cell receptor beta chain stems from a study of T cell responses to AZD1222 COVID-19 vaccine. The study, taken as a whole, reports: Per reports, nearly half of all spike-specific TCRs target regions that are unmutated in variants. Spike-specific TCR breadth and depth went up after people got two AZD1222 doses. The donor cohort was predominantly white British with a female majority, and clonal diversity may have been underestimated.

CDR1 and CDR2 from the germline V gene are SGHTA and FQGNSA. The V segment lost 4 bases and the J segment 9 bases; nucleotides outside the gene matches: 16. This CDR3 spans 17 amino acids. On this clone itself: Its antigen is undetermined.

Some clones are missing from TCRdb's copy, which holds only in-frame ones; the method was immunoSEQ multiplex PCR. The sample records roughly 180,000 clones, about 90% being singletons. This chain uses TRBV7-2 with TRBJ2-1, with 9 positions matching TRBD2. The starting material was peripheral blood, obtained on day 0 of AZD1222 vaccination. This clonotype originated in an adult in good health. The chain's CDR3 is CASSSPRGSGSVAEQFF. CDR3 coding DNA: TGTGCCAGCAGCTCGCCGAGGGGTAGCGGGAGTGTCGCTGAGCAGTTCTTC.